This T cell receptor beta chain was observed in a study of blood T cell repertoires in COVID-19. Study at large: COVID-19 samples from acute and convalescent phases originated in the United States, Italy and Spain. PBMCs, B-cell-depleted T cells, or T cells were the source of the cDNA or gDNA that made up the material.

Original analysis: How many nucleated cells were present was estimated from reference gene primer amplification. The protocol was immunoSEQ multiplex PCR, while the TCRdb copy is restricted to in-frame clones and leaves out a portion. V, J and clone size derive from that table, while D and trimming were established from the DNA sequence. The table has 95,000 to 150,000 clones, around 87% seen once. CDR1 MNHEY and CDR2 SVGAGI come from the germline V gene. V lost 6 bases to trimming and J lost 2 bases, with 10 bases between them. This CDR3 is 14 amino acids long. This sequence joins TRBV6-5 and TRBJ1-4; no reliable D call. Sequenced: peripheral blood. The TCR was taken from a woman in her 70s with acute or convalescent COVID-19. In DNA form, the CDR3 reads TGTGCCAGCAGCGCGACACACACTAATGAAAAACTGTTTTTT. Protein: CASSATHTNEKLFF.